These 20 T cell receptor beta chains were sequenced from one sample in a study of T cell responses to AZD1222 COVID-19 vaccine. Method: immunoSEQ multiplex PCR; TCRdb's copy keeps in-frame clones and lacks some. The sample lists about 160,000 clones, over 80% occurring once. The starting material was peripheral blood, obtained 28 days after the second AZD1222 dose. The receptors come from an adult who received the AZD1222 COVID-19 vaccine.

CDR3 DNA sequence: TGTGCCAGCAGATCCAGGGACAGGGGCTACAATGAGCAGTTCTTC. This encodes CASRSRDRGYNEQFF. The chain employs TRBV27 and TRBJ2-1, with TRBD1 matching over 10 bases. Trimming cost V 6 bases and J 3 bases; bases outside gene matches: 5. Germline V gene sequence: CDR1 MNHEY, CDR2 SMNVEV (reference sequence). CDR3 length: 15 amino acids.

This chain joins TRBV14 and TRBJ2-3; no definite D call. Trimming removed 5 bases from V and 6 bases from J, with 15 bases in between. In germline, CDR1 is SGHDN, CDR2 FVKESK. This CDR3 is built from 14 residues. The DNA of the CDR3 is TGTGCCAGCAGCGTACGACGGCCTCTGGATACGCAGTATTTT. Encoded protein: CASSVRRPLDTQYF.

At least ten counts were recorded for this clone. This rearrangement joins TRBV7-9 to TRBJ2-5; D unclear. This CDR3 has 12 residues. V was trimmed by 5 bases and J by 5 bases, leaving 9 bases between them. Germline assignment: CDR1 SEHNR and CDR2 FQNEAQ (reference sequence). CDR3 coding DNA: TGTGCCAGCAGCCAACAGTGGGAGACCCAGTACTTC. It codes for CASSQQWETQYF. Supplemented by reference TRBV7-9 and TRBJ2-5, the full variable domain reads DTGVSQNPRHKITKRGQNVTFRCDPISEHNRLYWYRQTLGQGPEFLTYFQNEAQLEKSRLLSDRFSAERPKGSFSTLEIQRTEQGDSAMYLCASSQQWETQYFGPGTRLLVL.

V gene TRBV10-3 combines with J gene TRBJ1-4; D not resolved. V was trimmed by 11 bases and J by 2 bases, leaving 15 bases between them. Germline loops: CDR1 ENHRY, CDR2 SYGVKD. This CDR3 has 14 residues. In DNA, the CDR3 is TGTGCCTCCAGGCGCGACGGGACTAATGAAAAACTGTTTTTT. Translating it yields CASRRDGTNEKLFF.

The chain is built from TRBV6-5 and TRBJ1-1, with D possibly matching TRBD1 (6 bases). This CDR3 has 15 residues. In germline, CDR1 is MNHEY, CDR2 SVGAGI. Trimming cost V 2 bases and J 3 bases, with 13 bases left between them. The CDR3 protein is CASSYNQGRDTEAFF. The CDR3, as DNA: TGTGCCAGCAGTTACAATCAGGGGCGGGACACTGAAGCTTTCTTT.

The V and J genes are TRBV18 and TRBJ2-3; 8 positions agree with TRBD2. This CDR3 is 16 amino acids long. The V segment lost 3 bases and the J segment 0 bases; nucleotides outside the gene matches: 5. From germline, CDR1 is KGHSH and CDR2 LQKENI. The CDR3 DNA reads TGTGCCAGCTCACCCCTACTAGCGGCTAGCACAGATACGCAGTATTTT. Translation gives CASSPLLAASTDTQYF.

The chain employs TRBV4-1 and TRBJ2-2; 10 bases map to TRBD2. Germline V gives CDR1 MGHRA, CDR2 YSYEKL. The CDR3 is 15 amino acids. V lost 4 bases and J lost 5; bases outside the gene matches: 4. In DNA form, the CDR3 reads TGCGCCAGCAGCCCAGCGGGGGGGCAAACCGGGGAGCTGTTTTTT. This sequence encodes CASSPAGGQTGELFF.

The J gene is TRBJ2-1, the V gene TRBV24-1, with 14 bases aligning to TRBD2. The CDR3 totals 17 residues. The junction had 8 bases not matched to a gene; V was cut back by 3 bases and J by 8 bases. Germline V lookup: CDR1 KGHDR, CDR2 SFDVKD. CDR3 region: CATSDVGLAGEGHEQFF. The DNA for the CDR3 is TGTGCCACCAGTGATGTGGGACTAGCGGGGGAGGGTCATGAGCAGTTCTTC.

The chain has TRBV19 and TRBJ2-5, with 7 bases that match TRBD2. This CDR3 has 12 residues. V dropped 8 bases and J dropped 3; count of bases not matched to a gene: 3. The germline V gene encodes CDR1 LNHDA and CDR2 SQIVND (reference sequence). The CDR3 coding sequence is TGTGCCAGTGTCGGACTAGAAGAGACCCAGTACTTC. Its protein is CASVGLEETQYF. The whole variable domain, remainder taken from reference TRBV19 and TRBJ2-5, is DGGITQSPKYLFRKEGQNVTLSCEQNLNHDAMYWYRQDPGQGLRLIYYSQIVNDFQKGDIAEGYSVSREKKESFPLTVTSAQKNPTAFYLCASVGLEETQYFGPGTRLLVL.

This rearrangement joins TRBV7-2 to TRBJ1-5, with TRBD1 matching over 7 bases. CDR3 length: 15 amino acids. V lost 5 bases and J lost 4; bases outside the gene matches: 8. Germline-derived CDR1 and CDR2 are SGHTA and FQGNSA. CDR3 sequence: CASSPTGQSNQPQHF. CDR3 in DNA: TGTGCCAGCAGCCCCACGGGACAGAGTAATCAGCCCCAGCATTTT.

CDR3 loop: CAWSPRISYEQYF. CDR3 nucleotide sequence: TGTGCCTGGAGTCCCCGGATCTCCTACGAGCAGTACTTC. The chain employs TRBV30 and TRBJ2-7; D remains ambiguous. V was pared by 2 bases and J by 0 bases, with 8 bases between. The CDR3 runs to 13 residues. CDR1 is GTSNPN, CDR2 SVGIG, per germline (reference sequence).

This clone was counted once. V usage is TRBV3-1 (or the pseudogene TRBV3-2) and J usage is TRBJ2-3; D is unresolved. Trimming removed 0 bases at V and 10 bases at J, with 17 bases between. This CDR3 comprises 15 residues. Germline CDR1 LGHDT, CDR2 YNNKEL (reference sequence). The CDR3 here is CASSQDVRVASSQYF. The CDR3 coding sequence is TGTGCCAGCAGCCAAGATGTCAGAGTGGCCAGTTCGCAGTATTTT.

This chain links TRBV21-1 with TRBJ2-7; TRBD2, the table's D call, lacks a check against the DNA. TRBV21-1 is given as a pseudogene. The CDR3 has 16 residues. CDR3 sequence (DNA): TGTGCCAGCAGCACACGGGACTCCGGACTCTCCTACGAGCAGTACTTC. Protein sequence: CASSTRDSGLSYEQYF.

This clone has just one count. V usage is TRBV7-2 and J usage is TRBJ2-5; TRBD2 aligns across 9 bases. J was trimmed by 2 bases and V by 6 bases; bases with no gene match: 10. The germline V gene has CDR1 SGHTA and CDR2 FQGNSA. The CDR3 is 16 residues long. CDR3 loop: CASSTLAGAWQETQYF. CDR3 DNA: TGTGCCAGCAGTACCTTAGCGGGAGCGTGGCAAGAGACCCAGTACTTC.

Regarding this clone: The germline gene is not matched at one end of the junction; a read error may be the cause. V is TRBV19 and J is TRBJ2-5; D gene ambiguous. The CDR3 is 13 residues long. Germline lookup yields CDR1 LNHDA and CDR2 SQIVND (reference sequence). The CDR3 DNA reads as TGTGCCAGCAGTATGGTCGGGCGTGAGACCCAGTACTTC. Residues: CASSMVGRETQYF.

The rearrangement uses TRBV5-1 and TRBJ1-4; no firm D call. V was clipped by 2 bases and J by 9 bases, with 20 bases between them. The germline CDR1 and CDR2 sequences are SGHRS and YFSETQ. This CDR3 is built from 16 residues. Here the CDR3 DNA reads TGCGCCAGCAGCTTTGATACCGTACGCGCCGGGAAAAAACTGTTTTTT. Encoded protein: CASSFDTVRAGKKLFF.

J is TRBJ1-5 and V is TRBV10-3; 12 bases agree with TRBD1. CDR1 is ENHRY and CDR2 is SYGVKD in the germline V gene. Losses at the gene ends were 3 bases for V and 7 bases for J; bases not matched to a gene: 7. This CDR3 is built from 16 residues. CDR3 protein: CAISDPGQGAKQPQHF. The CDR3, as DNA: TGTGCCATCAGTGACCCGGGACAGGGGGCAAAACAGCCCCAGCATTTT.

J is TRBJ2-5 and V is TRBV6-5; weak D call: TRBD1 (6 bases). V was cut by 7 bases and J by 1 base, with 16 bases left in between. CDR1 is MNHEY, CDR2 SVGAGI, per germline. The CDR3 covers 15 residues. The CDR3 coding sequence is TGTGCCAGCACTACTTCCTCAGGGGTCCAAGAGACCCAGTACTTC. Its protein product is CASTTSSGVQETQYF.

The rearrangement joins TRBV19 to TRBJ1-5, with 7 bases fitting TRBD1. The ends lost 5 bases at V and 3 bases at J; junction bases unmatched: 4. The CDR3 runs to 14 residues. The V gene's germline CDR1 is LNHDA and CDR2 SQIVND (reference sequence). The CDR3 here is CASSGGQNNQPQHF. The CDR3 coding sequence is TGTGCCAGTAGTGGGGGACAGAACAATCAGCCCCAGCATTTT.

Many counts were recorded for this clone. This chain links TRBV19 with TRBJ1-5; D gene ambiguous. This CDR3 has 17 residues. With 5 bases removed from V and 6 bases from J, the gap between germline ends came to 23 bases. From germline, CDR1 is LNHDA and CDR2 SQIVND (reference sequence). DNA of the CDR3: TGTGCCAGTAGTCCCGGCCCTAAACCCAATGCGGGTCAGCCCCAGCATTTT. This codes for CASSPGPKPNAGQPQHF.